Sequencing of this TCR beta chain was carried out in a study of cytomegalovirus exposure and HLA in healthy donors. Study findings and constraints: Most subjects' HLA-A and HLA-B alleles were reportedly predicted from TCR beta sequences. Altogether, more than 150 TCR beta chains were recorded as cytomegalovirus-associated. In a later analysis, donors in an Asian-associated ancestry cluster reportedly had fewer N-insertions in productive TCRs than the cohort mean.

CDR3 length equals 14 residues. In germline, CDR1 is MRHNA, CDR2 SNTAGT. Trimming removed 8 bases at V and 1 base at J, with 13 bases between. The PCR was carried out with 60 Vbeta primers and 13 Jbeta primers. Clones were read by immunoSEQ multiplex PCR, and TCRdb kept only the in-frame ones, dropping some. The repertoire consists of 150,000 to 170,000 clones, with approximately 69% occurring once and the leading ten covering about 2%. A word on this clone: Its antigen is currently unknown.

The material sequenced was PBMCs. The gene calls are TRBV6-4 and TRBJ2-3; TRBD2 might be the D (6 bases). The origin of this receptor is a man under 40 in good health and CMV-seronegative. CDR3 protein: CASARDSRTDTQYF. In nucleotides, the CDR3 is TGTGCCAGCGCCCGGGACTCTCGCACAGATACGCAGTATTTT.